The clone carrying this TCR beta chain has only one observation. In the original workflow: Quantification of nucleated cells was approximated via reference gene primer amplification. Measured with immunoSEQ multiplex PCR; TCRdb has only the in-frame clones, and not every one. Clonal size and the V and J genes are those of that table, whereas D and trimming came from the DNA. The sample holds hundreds of thousands of clones, approximately 90% seen once. Participants were placed into cohorts based on the clinical history they reported. This entry belongs to a study of blood T cell repertoires in COVID-19. The CDR3 sequence is 15 residues long. From germline, CDR1 is MGHRA and CDR2 YSYEKL. V dropped 1 base and J dropped 6; count of bases not matched to a gene: 4.

Sequenced material: PBMCs or T cells enriched from blood (not recorded which). The rearrangement links TRBV4-1 to TRBJ2-1, with 9 bases identical to TRBD2. The source is a middle-aged woman who had recovered from COVID-19. CDR3 loop: CASSQGGLAFNEQFF. CDR3 in DNA: TGCGCCAGCAGCCAAGGGGGACTAGCCTTCAATGAGCAGTTCTTC.